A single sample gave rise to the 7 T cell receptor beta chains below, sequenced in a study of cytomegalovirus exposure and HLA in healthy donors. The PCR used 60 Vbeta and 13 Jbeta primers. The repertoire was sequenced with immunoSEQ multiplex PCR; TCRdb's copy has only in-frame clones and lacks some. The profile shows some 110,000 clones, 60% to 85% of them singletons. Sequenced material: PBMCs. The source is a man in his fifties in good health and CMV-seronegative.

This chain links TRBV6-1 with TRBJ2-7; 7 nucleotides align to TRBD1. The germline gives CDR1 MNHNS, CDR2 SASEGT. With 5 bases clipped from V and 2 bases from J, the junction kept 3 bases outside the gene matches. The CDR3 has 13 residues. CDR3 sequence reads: CASSLDRAYEQYF. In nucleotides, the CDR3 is TGTGCCAGCAGTCTTGACAGGGCCTACGAGCAGTACTTC.

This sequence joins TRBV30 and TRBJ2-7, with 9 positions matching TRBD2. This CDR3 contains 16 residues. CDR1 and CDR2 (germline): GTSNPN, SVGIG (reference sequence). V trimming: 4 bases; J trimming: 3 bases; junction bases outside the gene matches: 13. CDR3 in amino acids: CAWNPGGSGGIYEQYF. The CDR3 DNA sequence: TGTGCCTGGAACCCTGGGGGTAGCGGGGGTATCTACGAGCAGTACTTC.

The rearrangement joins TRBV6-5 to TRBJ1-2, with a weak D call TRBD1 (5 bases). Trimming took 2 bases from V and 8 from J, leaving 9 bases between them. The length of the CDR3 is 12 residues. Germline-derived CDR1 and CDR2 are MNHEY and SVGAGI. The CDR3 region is CASSYKGVGYTF. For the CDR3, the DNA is TGTGCCAGCAGTTACAAAGGGGTGGGCTACACCTTC.

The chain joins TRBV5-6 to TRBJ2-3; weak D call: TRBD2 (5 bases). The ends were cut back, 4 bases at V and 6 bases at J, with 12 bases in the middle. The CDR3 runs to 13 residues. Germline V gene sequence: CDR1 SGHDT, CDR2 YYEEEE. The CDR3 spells CASSGGRADTQYF. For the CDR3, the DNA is TGTGCCAGCAGCGGAGGCCGGGCGGATACGCAGTATTTT.

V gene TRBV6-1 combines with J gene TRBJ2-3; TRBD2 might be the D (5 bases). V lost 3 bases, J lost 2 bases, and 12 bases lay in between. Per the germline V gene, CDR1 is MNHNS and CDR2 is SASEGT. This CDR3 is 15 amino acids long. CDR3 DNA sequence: TGTGCCAGCAGTGACCGGCGGGCCGTCACAGATACGCAGTATTTT. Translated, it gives CASSDRRAVTDTQYF.

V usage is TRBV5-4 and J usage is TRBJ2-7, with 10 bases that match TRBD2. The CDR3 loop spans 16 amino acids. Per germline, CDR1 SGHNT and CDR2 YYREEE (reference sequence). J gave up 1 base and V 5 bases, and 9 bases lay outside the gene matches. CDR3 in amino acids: CASRTRAGGRSYEQYF. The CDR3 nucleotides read TGTGCCAGCAGGACCCGAGCGGGGGGGCGATCCTACGAGCAGTACTTC.

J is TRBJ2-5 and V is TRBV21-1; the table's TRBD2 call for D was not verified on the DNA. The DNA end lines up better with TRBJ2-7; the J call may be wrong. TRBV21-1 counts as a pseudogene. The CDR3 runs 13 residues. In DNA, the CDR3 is TGTGCCAGCAGCCCCCGGGACTCCTACGAGCAGTACTTC. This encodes CASSPRDSYEQYF.